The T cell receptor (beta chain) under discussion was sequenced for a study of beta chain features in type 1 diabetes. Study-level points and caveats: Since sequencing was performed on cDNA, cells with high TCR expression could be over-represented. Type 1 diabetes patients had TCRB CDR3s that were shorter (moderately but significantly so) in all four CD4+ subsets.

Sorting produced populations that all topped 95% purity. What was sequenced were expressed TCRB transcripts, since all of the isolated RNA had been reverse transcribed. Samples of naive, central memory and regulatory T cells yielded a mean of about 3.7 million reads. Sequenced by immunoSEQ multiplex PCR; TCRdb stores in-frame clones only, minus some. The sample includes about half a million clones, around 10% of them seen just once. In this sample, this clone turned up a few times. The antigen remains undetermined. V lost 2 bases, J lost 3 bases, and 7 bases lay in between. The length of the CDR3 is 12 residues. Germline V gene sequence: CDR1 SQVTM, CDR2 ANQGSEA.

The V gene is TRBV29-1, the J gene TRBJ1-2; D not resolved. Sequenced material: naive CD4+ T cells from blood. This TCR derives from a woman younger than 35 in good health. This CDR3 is CSVEQDYYGYTF. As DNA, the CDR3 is TGCAGCGTTGAACAGGACTACTATGGCTACACCTTC.